This TCR beta chain was obtained from a study of blood T cells in healthy people across ages. The use of a sample-barcoded 5' primer and a J-beta primer mix characterized a second PCR of roughly 7 to 11 cycles. Via MiXCR, TCRdb re-called the 5' RACE reads, giving one row per CDR3 protein. The table has nearly 1 million distinct CDR3 sequences, roughly 51% seen once; the top ten hold roughly a fifth. Germline lookup yields CDR1 DFQATT and CDR2 SNEGSKA (reference sequence). This CDR3 is 15 amino acids long. Trimming took off 0 bases at V and 7 bases at J, with 16 bases between the two ends. The sequence was collected from a woman aged 60-75 years in good health. The material sequenced was blood. The chain recombines TRBV20-1 with TRBJ2-1, with TRBD2 as a possible D gene (6 bases). The CDR3 sequence: CSARDNSGVRNEQFF. CDR3 nucleotides: TGCAGTGCTAGAGATAATAGCGGAGTGAGGAATGAGCAGTTCTTC.